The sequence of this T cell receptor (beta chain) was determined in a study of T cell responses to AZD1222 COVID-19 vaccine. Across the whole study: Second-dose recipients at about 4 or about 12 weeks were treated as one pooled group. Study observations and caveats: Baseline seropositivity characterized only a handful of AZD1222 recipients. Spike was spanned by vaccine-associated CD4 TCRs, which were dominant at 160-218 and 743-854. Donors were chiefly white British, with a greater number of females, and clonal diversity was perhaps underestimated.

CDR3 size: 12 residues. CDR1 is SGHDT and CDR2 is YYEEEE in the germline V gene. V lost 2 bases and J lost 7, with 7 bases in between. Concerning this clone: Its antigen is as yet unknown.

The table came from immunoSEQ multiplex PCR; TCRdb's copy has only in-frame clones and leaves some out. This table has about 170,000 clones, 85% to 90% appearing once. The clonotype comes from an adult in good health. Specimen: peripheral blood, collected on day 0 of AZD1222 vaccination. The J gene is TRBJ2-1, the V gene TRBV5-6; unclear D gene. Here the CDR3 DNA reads TGTGCCAGCAGCTTAGTCGCTAATGAGCAGTTCTTC. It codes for CASSLVANEQFF.